This TCR beta chain was captured in a study of early T cells in non-severe SARS-CoV-2 infection. Across the study: Whole-blood bulk RNA, unsorted, was sequenced, and chains were unpaired. Whole-study findings and limits: Anti-spike CD8 responses were favored by VDJdb matching, which missed private and CD4 specificities.

This CDR3 contains 13 residues. V lost 6 bases to trimming and J lost 7 bases; unmatched junction nucleotides: 4. Germline values: CDR1 MNHEY, CDR2 SVGAGI. From the 5' RACE reads, TCRdb called clonotypes with MiXCR, one entry per CDR3 protein. Of roughly 90,000 distinct CDR3 sequences detected, around 15% appear once; the ten largest clones hold 0.45% to 0.75%. This clonotype was observed a few times. Its target is unknown. The chain couples TRBV6-5 to TRBJ1-4; 8 nucleotides line up with TRBD1. The sequence came from an adult who was a healthcare worker with PCR-confirmed SARS-CoV-2 infection or an uninfected control (not recorded which). The sequencing input was whole blood. The CDR3 DNA is TGTGCCAGCAGGACAGGGGAGGGTGAAAAACTGTTTTTT. Encoded protein: CASRTGEGEKLFF.